This record looks at one TCR beta chain sequence and its context. The record originates from a study of blood T cell repertoires in COVID-19. Turning to the study itself: Samples taken during acute and convalescent COVID-19 were collected in the United States, Italy and Spain.

How the authors handled the data: Reference gene primers were amplified, and this amplification served to estimate nucleated cell counts. The method was immunoSEQ multiplex PCR; TCRdb's version includes in-frame clones alone and lacks a portion of them. V and J calls and clone size are as listed in that table; D and trimming were resolved from the DNA. The sample holds 250,000 to 350,000 clones, approximately 85% seen once. Losses at the gene ends were 6 bases for V and 0 bases for J; bases not matched to a gene: 10. CDR1 MDHEN and CDR2 SYDVKM come from the germline V gene. The CDR3 loop spans 18 amino acids. The study recruited people aged about 18 to 95 years across approximately 23 US areas.

This sequence was found in a woman in her twenties or thirties who had recovered from COVID-19. The sample comprised PBMCs or T cells enriched from blood (not recorded which). V usage is TRBV28 and J usage is TRBJ2-1; 11 bases are a match to TRBD2. Here the CDR3 reads CASRLGTSGLYSYNEQFF. CDR3 DNA sequence: TGTGCCAGCAGATTGGGGACTAGCGGCCTATACTCCTACAATGAGCAGTTCTTC.